These 22 T cell receptor beta chains originate from one sample sequenced in a study of blood T cells in healthy people across ages. A second PCR, run for roughly 7 to 11 cycles, used a sample-barcoded 5' primer plus a J-beta primer mix. Each CDR3 protein gets one entry after TCRdb re-called the 5' RACE reads with MiXCR. The table lists over a million distinct CDR3 sequences, 40% to 45% of them singletons, with about 20% in the top ten. The sequencing sample was made of blood. The receptors were sampled from a woman aged 55-70 years in good health.

This clonotype has only a few counts. V and J are TRBV25-1 and TRBJ2-5; D unclear. Gene TRBJ2-4 matches the end of the DNA better, so the J call may be wrong. The germline CDR1 and CDR2 sequences are MGHDK and SYGVNS. The CDR3 runs 15 residues. The DNA for the CDR3 is TGTGCCAGCAGTGACAGTGTGGTAGCTAAAAACATTCAGTACTTC. Its translation: CASSDSVVAKNIQYF.

This clonotype has just a few counts. CDR3 residues: CASSLARSEYYEQYF. In DNA, the CDR3 is TGTGCCAGCAGTTTAGCGCGGAGCGAATACTACGAGCAGTACTTC. The rearrangement uses TRBV28 and TRBJ2-7; D unclear. Per germline, CDR1 MDHEN and CDR2 SYDVKM. This CDR3 has 15 amino acids. Trimming took 2 bases from V and 3 from J, leaving 14 bases between them.

The chain has TRBV27 and TRBJ1-5; D might be TRBD1 (6 bases). Deletions cut 7 bases from V and 3 bases from J, with 13 bases between. Per germline, CDR1 MNHEY and CDR2 SMNVEV (reference sequence). This CDR3 has 14 residues. CDR3 sequence: CASKRAGDNQPQHF. In DNA, the CDR3 is TGTGCCAGCAAAAGGGCAGGGGACAATCAGCCCCAGCATTTT.

V is TRBV12-3 or TRBV12-4 and J is TRBJ2-6; D not certain. CDR3 length: 14 amino acids. The germline V and J ends were trimmed by 6 bases and 0 bases, with 6 bases remaining between them. CDR3 sequence (DNA): TGTGCCAGCAGGGTCAACTCTGGGGCCAACGTCCTGACTTTC. Translation gives CASRVNSGANVLTF.

This clonotype showed up many times. J is TRBJ2-7 and V is TRBV29-1, with D perhaps TRBD1 or TRBD2 (6 bases each). The CDR3 has 14 amino acids. Germline values: CDR1 SQVTM, CDR2 ANQGSEA. With 8 bases removed from V and 7 bases from J, the gap between germline ends came to 24 bases. Here the CDR3 reads CSTKGGSPTGEQYF. CDR3 DNA: TGCAGCACCAAAGGGGGGAGCCCCACGGGGGAGCAGTACTTC.

In its sample, this clonotype was seen a few times. V gene TRBV5-5 combines with J gene TRBJ2-4; weak D call: TRBD1 (5 bases). The CDR3 loop spans 20 amino acids. The ends were cut back, 4 bases at V and 3 bases at J, with 29 bases in the middle. Germline V CDR1 and CDR2: SGHKS, YYEKEE (reference sequence). Here the CDR3 DNA reads TGTGCCAGCAGCCCGTCTAGGGTACAGTCGGAGAGAAGGGGCAAAAACATTCAGTACTTC. The encoded protein is CASSPSRVQSERRGKNIQYF. Using reference TRBV5-5 and TRBJ2-4 for the parts outside the CDR3, the full variable domain is DAGVTQSPTHLIKTRGQQVTLRCSPISGHKSVSWYQQVLGQGPQFIFQYYEKEERGRGNFPDRFSARQFPNYSSELNVNALLLGDSALYLCASSPSRVQSERRGKNIQYFGAGTRLSVL.

V is TRBV5-6 and J is TRBJ2-1; D remains unclear. CDR3 length equals 13 residues. Germline lookup yields CDR1 SGHDT and CDR2 YYEEEE. Trimming shortened V by 4 bases and J by 4 bases, and 9 bases separated the two germline ends. The CDR3 reads CASSGTNYNEQFF. The CDR3 region has the DNA TGTGCCAGCAGCGGTACTAATTACAATGAGCAGTTCTTC. The whole variable domain, remainder taken from reference TRBV5-6 and TRBJ2-1, is DAGVTQSPTHLIKTRGQQVTLRCSPKSGHDTVSWYQQALGQGPQFIFQYYEEEERQRGNFPDRFSGHQFPNYSSELNVNALLLGDSALYLCASSGTNYNEQFFGPGTRLTVL.

About this clonotype: The junction departs from germline at one end; a sequencing error may be responsible. J is TRBJ2-1 and V is TRBV27; the D gene is possibly TRBD2 (6 bases). Germline V gene lookup returns CDR1 MNHEY and CDR2 SMNVEV (reference sequence). This CDR3 comprises 15 residues. CDR3 sequence: CASSLKGGDSYEQDF. The CDR3 DNA is TGTGCCAGCAGTTTAAAGGGCGGGGATTCCTACGAGCAGGACTTC.

In this sample, this clonotype turned up many times. The chain is built from TRBV2 and TRBJ2-7; TRBD1 is a possible D gene (6 bases). This CDR3 is built from 15 residues. The V gene lost 3 bases and the J gene lost 0 bases, with 12 bases spanning the gap. Germline values: CDR1 SNHLY, CDR2 FYNNEI. The CDR3 DNA sequence: TGTGCCAGCAGTGAGCAGGACAGCGACTCCTACGAGCAGTACTTC. It codes for CASSEQDSDSYEQYF.

This clonotype has just a few counts. J is TRBJ2-7 and V is TRBV27; TRBD2 aligns across 9 bases. The junction had 9 bases not matched to a gene; V was cut back by 5 bases and J by 4 bases. The CDR3 runs 15 residues. The germline V gene encodes CDR1 MNHEY and CDR2 SMNVEV (reference sequence). The CDR3 spells CASSLQSGRLYEQYF. The CDR3, as DNA: TGTGCCAGCAGTCTCCAGAGCGGGAGGCTTTACGAGCAGTACTTC.

The chain employs TRBV28 and TRBJ2-7; D is unresolved. Trimming cost V 6 bases and J 3 bases, with 15 bases left between them. Germline values: CDR1 MDHEN, CDR2 SYDVKM. CDR3 length: 14 amino acids. CDR3 residues: CASSNSLGLYEQYF. CDR3 nucleotide sequence: TGTGCCAGCAGCAACTCCCTAGGCCTCTACGAGCAGTACTTC.

The genes are TRBV7-6 and TRBJ2-5; perhaps TRBD2 as D (5 bases). The germline V gene has CDR1 SGHVS and CDR2 FNYEAQ. CDR3 size: 15 residues. V was trimmed by 1 base and J by 4 bases, leaving 13 bases between them. The CDR3: CASSLVAGEGETQYF. CDR3 sequence (DNA): TGTGCCAGCAGCTTAGTGGCAGGCGAGGGAGAGACCCAGTACTTC.

This chain links TRBV27 with TRBJ2-1; 14 bases agree with TRBD2. The CDR3 runs 16 residues. With 4 bases clipped from V and 6 bases from J, the junction kept 5 bases outside the gene matches. From germline, CDR1 is MNHEY and CDR2 SMNVEV (reference sequence). The CDR3 DNA reads as TGTGCCAGCAGTTCCCCGACTAGCGGGAGGGCCAATGAGCAGTTCTTC. Its protein is CASSSPTSGRANEQFF.

This clonotype appeared many times. The rearrangement joins TRBV29-1 to TRBJ2-5, with D uncertain. This CDR3 has 12 amino acids. Germline V gene lookup returns CDR1 SQVTM and CDR2 ANQGSEA. V lost 4 bases to trimming and J lost 2 bases, with 8 bases between them. The CDR3 coding sequence is TGCAGCGTTGGGTCAGTACAAGAGACCCAGTACTTC. Protein product: CSVGSVQETQYF.

This clonotype was seen a handful of times. J is TRBJ2-7 and V is TRBV7-9, with 8 bases matching TRBD2. Germline V CDR1 and CDR2: SEHNR, FQNEAQ (reference sequence). The V and J ends lost 5 bases and 9 bases, in that order; junction bases with no gene match: 18. CDR3 size: 16 residues. For the CDR3, the DNA is TGTGCCAGCAGCACCGGGTTGAGCGGGAGTCCGGGATTGCAGTACTTC. It is translated as CASSTGLSGSPGLQYF.

The sample holds a few counts of this clonotype. The chain has TRBV15 and TRBJ2-1, with 11 bases aligning to TRBD2. V was clipped by 0 bases and J by 7 bases; unmatched bases: 5. This CDR3 is 16 amino acids long. Germline CDR1 LNHNV, CDR2 YYDKDF (reference sequence). The CDR3, as DNA: TGTGCCACCAGCAGAGATAGGCTAGCGGGAGGTAATGAGCAGTTCTTC. Protein: CATSRDRLAGGNEQFF. The whole variable domain, filled in from reference TRBV15 and TRBJ2-1, reads DAMVIQNPRYQVTQFGKPVTLSCSQTLNHNVMYWYQQKSSQAPKLLFHYYDKDFNNEADTPDNFQSRRPNTSFCFLDIRSPGLGDTAMYLCATSRDRLAGGNEQFFGPGTRLTVL.

This clonotype was recorded once. The rearrangement joins TRBV15 to TRBJ2-1, with 11 bases aligning to TRBD2. Matching the DNA end better, TRBJ2-7 makes the J call doubtful. The CDR3 is 19 residues long. Germline CDR1 reads LNHNV; CDR2 reads YYDKDF (reference sequence). The CDR3 reads CATSRAGTSGISSYNEQYF. In DNA, the CDR3 is TGTGCCACCAGCAGGGCCGGGACTAGCGGTATCAGCTCCTACAATGAGCAGTACTTC.

The chain's CDR3 is CASSETGVTYEQYF. In nucleotides, the CDR3 is TGTGCCAGCAGTGAGACAGGGGTCACCTACGAGCAGTACTTC. The V gene is TRBV6-1, the J gene TRBJ2-7; 8 nucleotides align to TRBD1. This CDR3 spans 14 amino acids. Germline lookup yields CDR1 MNHNS and CDR2 SASEGT. V gave up 3 bases and J gave up 2 bases; unmatched junction bases: 3.

This clonotype was detected a few times. The V call is TRBV10-3, the J call TRBJ2-3, with 7 bases identical to TRBD2. CDR1 ENHRY and CDR2 SYGVKD come from the germline V gene. The trim removed 3 bases at V and 6 bases at J, leaving 3 bases unmatched. CDR3 length: 13 amino acids. The chain's CDR3 is CAISDREGDTQYF. The CDR3, as DNA: TGTGCCATCAGTGACAGGGAGGGGGATACGCAGTATTTT.

This rearrangement joins TRBV7-2 to TRBJ2-3, with 11 bases identical to TRBD2. The V gene's germline CDR1 is SGHTA and CDR2 FQGNSA. This CDR3 comprises 16 residues. J was trimmed by 4 bases and V by 5 bases; bases with no gene match: 8. The CDR3: CASSTRSGRAADTQYF. The CDR3 nucleotides are TGTGCCAGCAGCACTCGTAGCGGGAGGGCCGCAGATACGCAGTATTTT.

The sample holds a few counts of this clonotype. The V gene is TRBV27, the J gene TRBJ2-7; a weak D match, TRBD2 (6 bases). Trimming removed 0 bases at V and 6 bases at J, with 24 bases between. The CDR3 extends over 18 amino acids. The germline gives CDR1 MNHEY, CDR2 SMNVEV (reference sequence). In nucleotides, the CDR3 is TGTGCCAGCAGTTTATCGATGGCGGCGGGATTCGGTTTCGGCGAGCAGTACTTC. It translates to CASSLSMAAGFGFGEQYF.

This chain connects TRBV5-6 to TRBJ1-1; no firm D call. Germline lookup yields CDR1 SGHDT and CDR2 YYEEEE. With 2 bases removed from V and 1 base from J, the gap between germline ends came to 9 bases. The CDR3 runs to 14 residues. This chain's CDR3 is CASSLINRNTEAFF. CDR3 DNA: TGTGCCAGCAGCTTAATAAACAGGAACACTGAAGCTTTCTTT.